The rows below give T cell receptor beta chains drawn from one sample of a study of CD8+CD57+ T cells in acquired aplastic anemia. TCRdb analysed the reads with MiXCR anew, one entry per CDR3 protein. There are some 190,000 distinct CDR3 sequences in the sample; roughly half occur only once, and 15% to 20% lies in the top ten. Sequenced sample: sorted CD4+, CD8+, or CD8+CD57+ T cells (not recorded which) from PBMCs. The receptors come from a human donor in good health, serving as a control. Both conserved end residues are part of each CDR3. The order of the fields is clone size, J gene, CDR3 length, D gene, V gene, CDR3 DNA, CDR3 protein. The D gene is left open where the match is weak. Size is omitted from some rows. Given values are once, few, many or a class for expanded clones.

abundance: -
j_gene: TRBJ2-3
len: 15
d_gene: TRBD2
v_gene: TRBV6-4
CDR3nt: TGTGCCAGCAGTGAGGCGGGAGGGAACACAGATACGCAGTATTTT
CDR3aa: CASSEAGGNTDTQYF

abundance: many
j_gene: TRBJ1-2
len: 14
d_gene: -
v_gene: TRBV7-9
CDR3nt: TGTGCCAGCAGCTTAAACAGGGATGCCTATGGCTACACCTTC
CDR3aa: CASSLNRDAYGYTF

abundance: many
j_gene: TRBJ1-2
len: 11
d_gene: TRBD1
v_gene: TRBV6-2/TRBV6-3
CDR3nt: TGTGCCACGGGACAGAACTATGGCTACACCTTC
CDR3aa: CATGQNYGYTF

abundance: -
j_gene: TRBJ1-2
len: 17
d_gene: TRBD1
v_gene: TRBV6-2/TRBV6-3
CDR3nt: TGTGCCAGCAGTCTAAGGACAGGGGGAGTGCTTGACTATGGCTACACCTTC
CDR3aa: CASSLRTGGVLDYGYTF

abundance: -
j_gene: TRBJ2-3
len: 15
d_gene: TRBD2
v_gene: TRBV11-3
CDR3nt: TGCGCCAGCAGCCTGGGAGCGGGGGGGCCGAATACGCAGTATTTT
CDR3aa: CASSLGAGGPNTQYF

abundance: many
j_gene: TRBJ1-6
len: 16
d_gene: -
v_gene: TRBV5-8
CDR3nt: TGTGCCAGCAGCTTGGCGAGAGAAATGATTAATTCACCCCTCCACTTT
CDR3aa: CASSLAREMINSPLHF

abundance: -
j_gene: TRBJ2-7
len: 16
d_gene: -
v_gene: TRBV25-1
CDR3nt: TGTGCCAGCAGTGAATATGCCGGGGGCGCGATCTACGAGCAGTACTTC
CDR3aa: CASSEYAGGAIYEQYF

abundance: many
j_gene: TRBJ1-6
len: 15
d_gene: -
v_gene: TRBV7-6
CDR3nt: TGTGCCAGCAGCTTAGGGGGGGACCGTAATTCACCCCTCCACTTT
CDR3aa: CASSLGGDRNSPLHF

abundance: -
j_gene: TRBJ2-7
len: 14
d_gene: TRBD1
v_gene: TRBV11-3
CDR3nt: TGTGCCAGCAGCTCGGACAGGGATTATTACGAGCAGTACTTC
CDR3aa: CASSSDRDYYEQYF

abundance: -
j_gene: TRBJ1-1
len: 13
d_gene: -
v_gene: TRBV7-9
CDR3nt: TGTGCCAGCAGCTTAGTAGCGGGGCCTGAAGCTTTCTTT
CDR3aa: CASSLVAGPEAFF